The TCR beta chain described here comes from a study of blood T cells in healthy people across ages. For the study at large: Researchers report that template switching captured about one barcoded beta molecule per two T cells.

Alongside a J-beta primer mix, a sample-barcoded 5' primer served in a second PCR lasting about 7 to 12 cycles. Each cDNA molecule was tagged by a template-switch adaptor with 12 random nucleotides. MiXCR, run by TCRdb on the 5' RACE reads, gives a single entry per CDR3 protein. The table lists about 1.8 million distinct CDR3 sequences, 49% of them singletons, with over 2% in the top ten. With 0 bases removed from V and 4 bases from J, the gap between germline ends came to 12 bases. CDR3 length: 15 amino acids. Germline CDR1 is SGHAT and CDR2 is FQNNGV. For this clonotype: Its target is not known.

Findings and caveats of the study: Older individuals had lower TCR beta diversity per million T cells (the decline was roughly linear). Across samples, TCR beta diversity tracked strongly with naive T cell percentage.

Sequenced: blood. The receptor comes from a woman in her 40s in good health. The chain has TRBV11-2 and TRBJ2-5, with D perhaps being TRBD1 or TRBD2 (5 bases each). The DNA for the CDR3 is TGTGCCAGCAGCTTAGAGGACTGGGGGAGAGAGACCCAGTACTTC. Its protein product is CASSLEDWGRETQYF.